This T cell receptor beta chain comes out of a study of blood T cells in healthy people across ages. This clonotype showed up just a few times. Its antigen remains unidentified. Overall study results and limits: Long-lived and aged donors differed, with more naive CD4+ cells and higher diversity in the long-lived.

This CDR3 region has 14 residues. Trimming cost V 11 bases and J 1 base; bases outside gene matches: 7. PCR was performed a second time for about 7 to 11 cycles using a sample-barcoded 5' primer and a J-beta primer mix. One entry per CDR3 protein, called by TCRdb with MiXCR from the 5' RACE reads. The repertoire has approximately 780,000 distinct CDR3 sequences, roughly 24% of them found once; the top ten carry about 2.9%. This sample was shared with a second study, whose subject was T cells of mothers and their children. From that paper: The extracted RNA was employed in its entirety for cDNA synthesis, at roughly 1.5 ug per 15 ul.

The sample taken for sequencing was blood. This receptor was obtained from a boy under 18 in good health. V and J are TRBV12-3 or TRBV12-4 and TRBJ2-5; TRBD2 matches at 10 bases. CDR3 bases: TGTGCCTGTACGCGGACTAGCGGCCAAGAGACCCAGTACTTC. Protein product: CACTRTSGQETQYF.